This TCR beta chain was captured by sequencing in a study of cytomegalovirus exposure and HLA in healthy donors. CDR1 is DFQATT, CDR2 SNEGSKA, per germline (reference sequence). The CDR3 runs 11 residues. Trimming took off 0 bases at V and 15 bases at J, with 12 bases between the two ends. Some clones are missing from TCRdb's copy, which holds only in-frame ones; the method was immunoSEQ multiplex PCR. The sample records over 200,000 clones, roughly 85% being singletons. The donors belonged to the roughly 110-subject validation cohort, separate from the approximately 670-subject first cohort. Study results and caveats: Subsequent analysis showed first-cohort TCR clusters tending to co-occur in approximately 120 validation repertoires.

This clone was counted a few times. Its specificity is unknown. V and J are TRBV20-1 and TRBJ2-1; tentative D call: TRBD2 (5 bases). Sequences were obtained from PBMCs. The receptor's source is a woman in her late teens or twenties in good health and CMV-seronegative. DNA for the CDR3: TGCAGTGCTAGAGAGGAACTAGTGGGGTTCTTC. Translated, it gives CSAREELVGFF.